The TCR beta chain under discussion was sequenced for a study of PD-L1 blockade in urothelial cancer. Study at large: Atezolizumab therapy began for patients around 2014, dosed at 1,200 mg intravenously every 3 weeks. The authors examined blood 3 weeks (second dose) and 6 weeks after treatment start. Median blood clonality was about 0.086, with 82,636 unique TCRs.

V was shortened by 4 bases and J by 4 bases, with 17 bases between the two germline ends. There are 15 residues in the CDR3. Germline CDR1 reads SGHRS; CDR2 reads YFSETQ. PCRs each included synthetic TCR analog templates spiked in. This table comes from immunoSEQ multiplex PCR, and its TCRdb copy is limited to in-frame clones, with some not included. Among around 110,000 clones listed, approximately 89% were seen once. The time point was: peripheral blood 6 weeks after treatment start. This TCR was sampled from a man in his 60s with urothelial cancer. This specimen consisted of PBMCs, obtained around atezolizumab (anti-PD-L1) treatment. The V and J genes are TRBV5-1 and TRBJ2-5, with D perhaps matching TRBD1 (6 bases). In nucleotides, the CDR3 is TGCGCCAGCAGCCTTGAAGGGGGAAAGGGAGAGACCCAGTACTTC. As protein: CASSLEGGKGETQYF.